The clone carrying this T cell receptor beta chain was counted a few times. One entry per CDR3 protein results from TCRdb running MiXCR on the RT-PCR reads. The sample includes roughly 200,000 distinct CDR3 sequences, about 37% of them seen just once. This record belongs to a study of patients and donors after allogeneic stem cell transplantation. V lost 3 bases and J 0 bases, leaving 9 bases between the germline ends. The CDR3 loop spans 14 amino acids. The germline gives CDR1 SGDLS, CDR2 YYNGEE. Sequencing used blood, either unsorted or a sorted T cell fraction (not recorded which). The sequence came from a human donor who was either an allogeneic HSCT recipient or a stem cell or donor lymphocyte infusion donor (not recorded which). It is not recorded whose cells these are; they may come from a transplant donor. The genes are TRBV9 and TRBJ1-2; no clear D gene. The CDR3 loop reads CASSDSKANYGYTF. CDR3 nucleotides: TGTGCCAGCAGCGATTCGAAAGCTAACTATGGCTACACCTTC.